Given below is one TCR beta chain in context. Other DNA sequences in this specimen translate into the identical CDR3. This record comes from a study of T cell changes during pregnancy in multiple sclerosis. This CDR3 is built from 14 residues. V was shortened by 0 bases and J by 5 bases, with 11 bases between the two germline ends. Germline loops: CDR1 SGHRS, CDR2 YFSETQ. The assay was immunoSEQ multiplex PCR, and TCRdb's table has in-frame clones only and misses some. The sample shows 100,000 or so clones, about 94% of them seen only once. Sequences were derived from peripheral blood, sampled before pregnancy. The clonotype comes from a female donor with multiple sclerosis, enrolled in a pregnancy study. The J gene is TRBJ2-5, the V gene TRBV5-1; the D gene is possibly TRBD1 (6 bases). The CDR3 nucleotides read TGCGCCAGCAGCTTGGGCAGGGGCGGGGAGACCCAGTACTTC. Protein sequence: CASSLGRGGETQYF.